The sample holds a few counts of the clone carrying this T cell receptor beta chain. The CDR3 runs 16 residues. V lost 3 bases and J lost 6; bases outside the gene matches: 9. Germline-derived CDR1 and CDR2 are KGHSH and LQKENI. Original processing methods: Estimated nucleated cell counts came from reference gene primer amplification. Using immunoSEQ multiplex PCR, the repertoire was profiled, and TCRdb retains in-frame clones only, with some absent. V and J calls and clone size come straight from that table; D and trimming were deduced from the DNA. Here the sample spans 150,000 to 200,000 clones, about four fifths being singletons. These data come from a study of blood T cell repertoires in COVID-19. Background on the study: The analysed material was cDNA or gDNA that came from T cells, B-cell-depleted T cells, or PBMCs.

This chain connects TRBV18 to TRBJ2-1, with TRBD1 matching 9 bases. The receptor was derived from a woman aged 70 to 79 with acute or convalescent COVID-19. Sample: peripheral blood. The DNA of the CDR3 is TGTGCCAGCTCACCCACACAGGGGGCGCTTGCCAATGAGCAGTTCTTC. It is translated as CASSPTQGALANEQFF.